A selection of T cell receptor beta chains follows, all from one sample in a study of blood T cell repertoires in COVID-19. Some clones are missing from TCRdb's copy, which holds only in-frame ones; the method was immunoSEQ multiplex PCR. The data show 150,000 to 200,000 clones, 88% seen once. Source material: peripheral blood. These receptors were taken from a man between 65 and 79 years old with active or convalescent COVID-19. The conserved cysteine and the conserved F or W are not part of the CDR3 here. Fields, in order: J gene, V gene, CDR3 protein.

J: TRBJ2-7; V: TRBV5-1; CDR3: ASSWETGVSEQY
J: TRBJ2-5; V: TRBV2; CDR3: ASTEDSRETQY
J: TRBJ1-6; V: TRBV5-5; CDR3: ASSSREGISPLH
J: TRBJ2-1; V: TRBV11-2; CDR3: ASSFPLTSGEDNEQF
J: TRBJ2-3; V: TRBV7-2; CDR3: ASSVRLVADTQY
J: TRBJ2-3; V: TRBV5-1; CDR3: ASSSLAGRTDTQY
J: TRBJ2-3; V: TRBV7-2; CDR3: ASSQGGASTDTQY
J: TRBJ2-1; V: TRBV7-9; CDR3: ASSFDLLGEQF
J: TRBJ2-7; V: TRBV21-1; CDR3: ASSKVWHRHYPQVLEQY
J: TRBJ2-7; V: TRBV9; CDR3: ASSLTYEQY
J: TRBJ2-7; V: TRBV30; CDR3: AYSGYEQY
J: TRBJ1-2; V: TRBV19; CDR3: ASSISLRQGINYGYT
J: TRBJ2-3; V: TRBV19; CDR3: ASSMSGGADTQY
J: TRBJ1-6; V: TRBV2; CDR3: ASSGGTPNSPLH
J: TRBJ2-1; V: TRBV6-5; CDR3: ASSVAGGSGEQF
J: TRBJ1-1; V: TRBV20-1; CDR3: SAQRGGLAF
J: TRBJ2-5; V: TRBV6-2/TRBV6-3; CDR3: ASSNGLAGETQY
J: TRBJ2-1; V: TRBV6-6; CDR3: ASSRPTESFAYNEQF
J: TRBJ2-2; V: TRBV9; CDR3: ASSVQAGVNTGELF
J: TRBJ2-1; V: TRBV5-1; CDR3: ASSLAPEREQF
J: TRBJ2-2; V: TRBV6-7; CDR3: ASTSHSGRPHSGELF
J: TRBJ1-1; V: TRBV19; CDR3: ASSLGAGTTPRAF
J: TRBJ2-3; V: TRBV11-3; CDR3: ASSFLATDTQY
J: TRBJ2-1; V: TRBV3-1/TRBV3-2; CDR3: ASSQGQGYNEQF
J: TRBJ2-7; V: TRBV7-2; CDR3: ASSFDRAGEQY
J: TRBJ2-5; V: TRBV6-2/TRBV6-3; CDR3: ASSYFETCQETQY
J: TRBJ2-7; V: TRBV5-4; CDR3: ASSLFGRWEQY
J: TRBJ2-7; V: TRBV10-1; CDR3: ASSDRGYEQY
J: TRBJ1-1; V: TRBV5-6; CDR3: ASSLQGFLGAF
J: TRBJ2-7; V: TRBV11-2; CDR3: ASNKLAGGYEQY
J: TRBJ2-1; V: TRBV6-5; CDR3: ASSYLQGDWNEQF
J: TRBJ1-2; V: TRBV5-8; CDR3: ASSHGQVYGYT
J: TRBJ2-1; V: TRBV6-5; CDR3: ASSSLAVSYNEQF
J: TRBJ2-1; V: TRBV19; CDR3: ASTPTSGRYNEQF
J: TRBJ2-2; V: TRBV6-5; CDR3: ASSYSSGWGELF
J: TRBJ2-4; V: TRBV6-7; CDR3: ATQSIQGPY
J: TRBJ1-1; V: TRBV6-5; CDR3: ASNPGQGFTEAF
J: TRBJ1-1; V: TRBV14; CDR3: ASSPVGSLLDTEAF
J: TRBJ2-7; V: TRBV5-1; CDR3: ASSPQLADRSYEQY
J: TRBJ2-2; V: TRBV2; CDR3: ASTGTSGENTGELF
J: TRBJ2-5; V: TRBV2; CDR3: ASSRAPSGTQY
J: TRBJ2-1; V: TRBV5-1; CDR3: ASSFISTSGSYEQF
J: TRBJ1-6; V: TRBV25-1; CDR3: ASSARQGSYNSPLH
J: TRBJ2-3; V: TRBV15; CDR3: ATSRRTGATDTQY
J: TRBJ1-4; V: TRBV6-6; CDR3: ASSGTTLLEKLF
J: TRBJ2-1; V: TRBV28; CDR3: ASSFRGGNNEQF
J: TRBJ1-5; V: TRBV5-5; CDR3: ASSPGGVAGEPQH
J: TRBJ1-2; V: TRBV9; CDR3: ASSVDGRAAYGYT
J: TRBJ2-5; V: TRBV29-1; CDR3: SVDGTLRETQY
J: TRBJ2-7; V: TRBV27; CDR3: ASSPGSYEQY
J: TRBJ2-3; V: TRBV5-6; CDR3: ASSLVATSGSTDTQY
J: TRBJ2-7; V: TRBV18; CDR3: ASSRGAPILSYEQY
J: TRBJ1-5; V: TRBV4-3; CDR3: ASSQDMDRNQPQH
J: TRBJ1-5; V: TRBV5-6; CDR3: ASSLGDSLQPQH
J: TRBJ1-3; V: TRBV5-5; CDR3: ASSSTGAGNTIY